This T cell receptor beta chain is from a study of cytomegalovirus exposure and HLA in healthy donors. Study overall: Unique TCRs from HLA-typed donors, 80 million to 100 million of them, were held in an early data release.

The count of this clone is one. Its antigen is unknown. Points from the study as a whole: When analyzed later, a missense DCLRE1C variant was found to be linked to TCR beta V- and J-gene trimming.

PCR involved 60 Vbeta and 13 Jbeta primers. Here immunoSEQ multiplex PCR was the method, and the copy in TCRdb shows in-frame clones only, minus some. The sample lists over 70,000 clones, over 60% seen once, with around 3.5% in the top ten. Trimming cost V 7 bases and J 2 bases, with 21 bases left between them. This CDR3 has 17 amino acids. Germline V gives CDR1 MGHRA, CDR2 YSYEKL. The source material was PBMCs. The clonotype comes from a man aged 25-45 years in good health and CMV-seronegative. The chain recombines TRBV4-1 with TRBJ1-3; no clear D gene. CDR3 sequence reads: CASTSWQSPSPGNTIYF. For the CDR3, the DNA is TGCGCCAGCACTTCTTGGCAGTCGCCTAGTCCTGGAAACACCATATATTTT.